This T cell receptor (beta chain) originates from a study of control samples from healthy donors and cancer patients. Assay used: immunoSEQ multiplex PCR; TCRdb lists only in-frame clones, some missing. The sample holds more than 100,000 clones, roughly 90% seen once. This CDR3 comprises 19 residues. Germline V gene sequence: CDR1 SNHLY, CDR2 FYNNEI. With 6 bases clipped from V and 0 bases from J, the junction kept 10 bases outside the gene matches. The sample consisted of PBMCs. The V call is TRBV2, the J call TRBJ2-2; TRBD2 matches at 13 bases. The sequence derives from a man aged 50 to 59 with head and neck cancer. CDR3: CASSLGLAGQFANTGELFF. The CDR3 DNA reads TGTGCCAGCAGCCTGGGACTAGCGGGACAATTCGCGAACACCGGGGAGCTGTTTTTT.